This T cell receptor (beta chain) was recorded in a study of cytotoxic CD8 clonotypes in ibrutinib-treated CLL. Study-wide context: Response samples were taken after a median of approximately 11 months on treatment, range 6 to 36. An average of around 260,000 productive templates and about 100,000 productive rearrangements was obtained per sample. Study-wide points: Clonality correlated strongly with circulating CD8+ T cells and exceeded age-matched healthy donors at baseline.

Using immunoSEQ multiplex PCR, the repertoire was profiled, and TCRdb retains in-frame clones only, with some absent. The sample shows some 150,000 clones, 60% to 85% of them seen only once. Concerning this clone itself: Its cognate antigen is unknown.

This CDR3 region has 13 residues. Trimming removed 6 bases from V and 1 base from J; junction bases left unmatched: 1. Germline CDR1 reads LNHDA; CDR2 reads SQIVND (reference sequence). TCR beta libraries used roughly 1.9 micrograms of DNA from cryopreserved PBMCs. This clonotype was sampled from a human donor with chronic lymphocytic leukemia. The gene calls are TRBV19 and TRBJ2-5; 8 bases align to TRBD2. This material consisted of PBMCs, taken after 12 months of ibrutinib treatment. CDR3 sequence (DNA): TGTGCCAGTAGGGGACTAGGCCAAGAGACCCAGTACTTC. This sequence encodes CASRGLGQETQYF.